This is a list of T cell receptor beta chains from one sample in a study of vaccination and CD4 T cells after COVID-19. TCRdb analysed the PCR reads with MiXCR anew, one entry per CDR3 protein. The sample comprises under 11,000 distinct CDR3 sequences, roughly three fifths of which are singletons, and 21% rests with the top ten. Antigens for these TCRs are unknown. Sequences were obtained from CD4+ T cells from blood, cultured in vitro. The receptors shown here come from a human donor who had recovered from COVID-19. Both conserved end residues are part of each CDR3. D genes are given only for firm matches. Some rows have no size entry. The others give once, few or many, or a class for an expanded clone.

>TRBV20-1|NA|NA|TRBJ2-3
TGCAGTGCGCCACGAGGGGGAGATACGCAGTATTTT
CSAPRGGDTQYF
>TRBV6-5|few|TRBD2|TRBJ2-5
TGTGCCAGCAGTTCTAGCGGGGGGGCAGAGACCCAGTACTTC
CASSSSGGAETQYF
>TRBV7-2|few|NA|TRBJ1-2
TGTGCCAGCAACCCCAAGCGAGACTATGGCTACACCTTC
CASNPKRDYGYTF
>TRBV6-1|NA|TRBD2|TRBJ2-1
TGTGCCAGCAGCACGGGACTAGCGGGTTACAATGAGCAGTTCTTC
CASSTGLAGYNEQFF
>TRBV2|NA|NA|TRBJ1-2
TGTGCCAGCAGTTCCGAGACACAGAACTATGGCTACACCTTC
CASSSETQNYGYTF
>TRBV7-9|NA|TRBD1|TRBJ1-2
TGTGCCAGCAGCTCCCCCGGGACAGCGGTCTATGGCTACACCTTC
CASSSPGTAVYGYTF
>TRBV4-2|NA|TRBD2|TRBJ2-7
TGTGCCAGCAGCCAAGACGGGACTAGCGGGACCACCTCCTACGAGCAGTACTTC
CASSQDGTSGTTSYEQYF
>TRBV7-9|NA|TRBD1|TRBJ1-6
TGTGCCAGCAGCTTGACAGGGAAACATTCACCCCTCCACTTT
CASSLTGKHSPLHF
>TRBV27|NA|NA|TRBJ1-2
TGTGCCAGCAGTTTATACAGGGAACATGGCTACACCTTC
CASSLYREHGYTF
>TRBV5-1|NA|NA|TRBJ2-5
TGCGCCAGCAGCTTGGCCAGGGCTAGCTGGGAGACCCAGTACTTC
CASSLARASWETQYF
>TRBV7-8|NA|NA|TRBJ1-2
TGTGCCAGCAGCCGCACAAGACACAGGCAGGGCGGCTACACCTTC
CASSRTRHRQGGYTF
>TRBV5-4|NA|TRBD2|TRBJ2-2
TGTGCCAGCTGGGGGGGGAACACCGGGGAGCTGTTTTTT
CASWGGNTGELFF
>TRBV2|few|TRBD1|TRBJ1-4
TGTGCCAGCAGTGAGACAGGGGGCAGTGAAAAACTGTTTTTT
CASSETGGSEKLFF
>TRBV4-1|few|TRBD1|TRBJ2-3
TGCGCCAGCAGTACACACGGACAGGCAGCAGATACGCAGTATTTT
CASSTHGQAADTQYF
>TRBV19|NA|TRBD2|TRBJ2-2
TGTGCCAGTAGCGGGACTAGCGGGGGGGCCGGGGAGCTGTTTTTT
CASSGTSGGAGELFF
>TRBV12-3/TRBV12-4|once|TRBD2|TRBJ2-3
TGTGCCAGCAGACGACTAGCAGCTAGCACAGATACGCAGTATTTT
CASRRLAASTDTQYF
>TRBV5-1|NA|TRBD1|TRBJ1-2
TGCGCCAGCAGCTTAACAGGGGGCTCGGTTGGCTACACCTTC
CASSLTGGSVGYTF
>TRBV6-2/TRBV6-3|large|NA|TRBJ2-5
TGTGCCAGCATTTCTAGCCTAGAGACCCAGTACTTC
CASISSLETQYF
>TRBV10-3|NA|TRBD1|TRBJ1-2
TGTGCCATCCAGCGAGGGGGCGTTGGCTACACCTTC
CAIQRGGVGYTF
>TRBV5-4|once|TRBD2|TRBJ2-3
TGTGCCAGCAGCTTTACTAGCGGGGATACAGATACGCAGTATTTT
CASSFTSGDTDTQYF
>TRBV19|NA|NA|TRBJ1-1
TGTGCCAGTAGTGCTACAGTGAACACTGAAGCTTTCTTT
CASSATVNTEAFF
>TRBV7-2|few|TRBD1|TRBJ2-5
TGTGCCAGCAGCACCCGGACAGGGGGCGAGACCCAGTACTTC
CASSTRTGGETQYF
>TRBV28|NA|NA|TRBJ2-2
TGTGCCAGCAGTTTCGTACAGGGAGGCACCGGGGAGCTGTTTTTT
CASSFVQGGTGELFF
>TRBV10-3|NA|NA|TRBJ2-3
TGTGCCATCAGTGGCGGAGGCGGGAGCACAGATACGCAGTATTTT
CAISGGGGSTDTQYF
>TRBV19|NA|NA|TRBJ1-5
TGTGCCAGTAGTATAGTCCCGGGCGATCAGCCCCAGCATTTT
CASSIVPGDQPQHF
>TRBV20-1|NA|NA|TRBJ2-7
TGCAGTGCTACTTCGAGTTGGGAGGCCGCCTCCTACGAGCAGTACTTC
CSATSSWEAASYEQYF
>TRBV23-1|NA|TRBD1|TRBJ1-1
TGCGCCAGCAGTCTCCTAGGACAGGGTGAGAACACTGAAGCTTTCTTT
CASSLLGQGENTEAFF
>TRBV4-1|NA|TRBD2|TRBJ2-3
TGCGCCAGCAGCCAACCTTGGGCTAAGCGGGAGATGCATACGCAGTATTTT
CASSQPWAKREMHTQYF